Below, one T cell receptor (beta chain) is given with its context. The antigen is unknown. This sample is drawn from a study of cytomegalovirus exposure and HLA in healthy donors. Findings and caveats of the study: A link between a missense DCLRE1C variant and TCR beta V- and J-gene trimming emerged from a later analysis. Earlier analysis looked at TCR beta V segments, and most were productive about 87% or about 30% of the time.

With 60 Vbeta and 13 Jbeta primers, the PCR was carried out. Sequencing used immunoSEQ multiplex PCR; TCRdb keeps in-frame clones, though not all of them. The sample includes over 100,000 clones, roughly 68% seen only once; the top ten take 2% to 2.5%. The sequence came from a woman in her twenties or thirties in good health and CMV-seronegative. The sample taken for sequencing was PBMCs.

The CDR3 region is CASSRDRAGANVLTF. The CDR3, as DNA: TGTGCCAGTAGTCGGGACAGGGCTGGGGCCAACGTCCTGACTTTC. The genes are TRBV19 and TRBJ2-6, with 9 bases identical to TRBD1. The J segment lost 2 bases and the V segment lost 5 bases, leaving 1 base of the junction unmatched. From germline, CDR1 is LNHDA and CDR2 SQIVND (reference sequence). This CDR3 is 15 amino acids long.